This T cell receptor (beta chain) appears in the sequencing data of a study of cytomegalovirus exposure and HLA in healthy donors (dated by TCRdb to 2015 to 2018). In terms of the full investigation: An earlier analysis of some 500 of the donors reported 250 to 350 Gb of sequence data and 117 million unique TCR beta sequences from 150 million to 200 million T cells. About 280 gigabases of sequencing data and around 90 million unique TCR sequences made up an early release that covered about 640 HLA-typed donors. The genetic ancestry cluster associated with self-reported Caucasian donors included approximately 85% of the roughly 410 genotyped donors. The study aimed to test whether signatures of past pathogen exposure could be identified by cataloging public T cell receptors. The T cell repertoires of roughly 660 subjects were profiled by immunosequencing and related to cytomegalovirus serostatus. A separate validation cohort of 100 to 150 different subjects was used in addition to the 666-subject first cohort. To predict cytomegalovirus infection status, the study brought together high-throughput TCR immunosequencing, statistical association of individual TCRs with disease status, and machine learning. To study patterns of TCR occurrence, a later analysis re-analyzed previously published TCR beta repertoires from 550 to 800 donors and added high-resolution HLA genotyping. The later analysis used no new phenotypic data to find candidate immune exposures, relying instead on TCR beta sequences and their occurrence across donors. In an earlier analysis of roughly 540 of the donors, high-throughput TCR beta sequencing was used to judge whether each TCR beta V gene segment behaved as functional or pseudogenic. Donor age, sex, ethnicity and CMV serostatus were collected together with the repertoire data. Genome-wide SNP genotypes for about three fifths of the roughly 670 donors were used in a later genetic analysis, which treated that subset as a discovery cohort. Every discovery cohort repertoire had been produced on one sequencing platform. HLA typing included class I and class II loci at four-digit resolution. The number of typed donors differed by locus: about 629-630 for A, B, C, DRB1 and DQB1; some 500 for DQA1; roughly 600 for DPA1; and some 430 for DPB1. About five DR-DQ haplotypes were treated as single units for association and clustering because of strong linkage in the cohort. Among several hundred genotyped donors of the cohort, an average of approximately 240,000 unique TCR beta nucleotide sequences was sequenced per donor, of which roughly 17% were non-productive. Beyond this particular receptor, the publication reports: A total of fewer than 200 TCR beta chains were listed by the study as associated with cytomegalovirus. In both the original and validation cohorts, the classifier was reported to diagnose cytomegalovirus status with high specificity and sensitivity. Linkage disequilibrium might explain the correlated functional status among segregating V segments, but an unknown experimental factor could not be ruled out. In a later analysis, most CMV-associated TCR beta chains were found to appear HLA-restricted, with HLA associations seemingly driven largely by CMV exposure. A cluster of highly shared sequence variants was judged likely to be a technical artifact of the sequencing pipeline. In vitro tests confirmed that a few of the cytomegalovirus-associated TCR beta chains recognize cytomegalovirus antigens. In a later genetic analysis, a missense DCLRE1C variant was associated with V-gene and J-gene trimming of TCR beta chains, and the association was replicated in an independent cohort. In an earlier analysis of around 600 of the donors, most TCR beta V segments were observed in productive rearrangements about 90% or about 30% of the time, broadly matching IMGT annotations. Over 15 rarely observed V segments, including chromosome 9 orphons, were excluded from the earlier analysis of some 590 of the donors because counts were too low. HLA typing was unavailable for some donors at each locus, so association tests used only the typed subset. For the cohort, immune exposure information was limited to CMV serostatus. According to a later analysis, parvovirus B19, influenza, CMV and Epstein-Barr virus appeared linked to several top co-occurrence clusters. Presence/absence analyses assumed roughly uniform sequencing depth across donors, an assumption that may not hold. According to the authors, the approach could potentially be generalized to other disease states and immunological phenotypes. Some IMGT-functional V segments, including TRBV6-2 and TRBV6-3, could not be told apart with the 87-base-pair reads, so those segments were excluded. Strong co-occurrence of HLA alleles, especially DR and DQ, made assigning TCR associations to individual alleles difficult. According to a later genetic analysis, donors in an Asian-associated ancestry cluster had fewer N-insertions in productive TCRs than the approximately 690-donor mean. This cohort had only TCR beta chains sequenced, and the lack of alpha or paired-chain data limited which features could be detected. In a later analysis, TCR association rates were found to vary across HLA loci, with the most associated TCRs seen for DRB1 alleles and the fewest for HLA-C alleles. A further reported finding was that TCR beta sequences accurately predicted the HLA-A and HLA-B alleles for most subjects in the first cohort. A later analysis associated 16,951 TCR beta sequences with specific HLA alleles at a false discovery rate of 0.05. In a later analysis, HLA-associated TCR beta chains were found to be more clonally expanded and to have lower generation probabilities than equally common non-associated chains. Most TCR sequences were observed very rarely across donors, whereas some public TCRs were present in many individuals.

The cohort consisted of 670 or so healthy bone marrow donors. At the time of sampling, every cohort member was nominally healthy, though immune exposures that went unrecorded were likely present. The donor was CMV seronegative and was included in the group of over 300 seronegative cohort members. Each donor provided a peripheral blood sample, and peripheral blood mononuclear cells were used for TCR beta sequencing. Genomic DNA was extracted from the blood cell samples with the Qiagen DNeasy Blood Extraction Kit. This clone was counted a few times. This receptor's antigen is unknown. It has no much larger one-base neighbor in the sample; base qualities were not kept. Receptors were amplified or captured by the immunoSEQ multiplex PCR assay. For the multiplex PCR, a mixture combining 60 forward primers for TCR Vbeta segments and 13 reverse primers for TCR Jbeta segments was used. The CDR3 region of rearranged TCR beta genes was amplified from genomic DNA by a multiplex PCR assay. The amplified TCR beta libraries were sequenced on the Illumina HiSeq System as 87-base-pair reads. The authors processed their data as follows. In a later analysis, tens of millions of unique TCR beta chains were counted across the approximately 620 repertoires, and roughly 10 million of these chains were shared by at least two donors. A nearest-neighbor algorithm error-corrected the raw reads and collapsed the reads into unique sequences, merging closely related sequences to remove PCR and sequencing errors. To assign V, D and J gene segments, CDR3 sequences were aligned to IMGT reference sequences. For a sequence to be retained, a match of at least six nucleotides was required to both a V gene segment and a J gene segment. Rearrangements were classified as productive when the CDR3 lacked stop codons and remained in frame with V and J, and all other rearrangements were classified as non-productive. CDR3 was defined by IMGT convention, running from the second conserved V-encoded cysteine to the conserved J-encoded phenylalanine. In an earlier analysis of some 550 of the donors, sequences lacking an unambiguous match to a single V gene segment were excluded. An earlier analysis of 500 to 700 of the donors classified V segments as functional when productive rearrangements were above 56.7% and as segregating when the standard deviation between donors was above 5%. A statistical classification framework was developed to diagnose cytomegalovirus status using the catalog of TCR beta chain sequences. A later analysis assigned V and J genes by comparing TCR nucleotide sequences with IMGT/GENE-DB human TR gene sequences. A later analysis assigned CDR3 sequences and most-parsimonious VDJ recombination scenarios with the TCRdist pipeline. In a later analysis, each TCR beta chain was defined by its CDR3 amino acid sequence together with its V-gene family, and reads lacking a unique V-gene family were excluded. In a later analysis, approximately 590 highly shared, low-generation-probability nucleotide sequences were removed to address suspected cross-contamination and a sequencing artifact. For each public chain, a later analysis derived a clonal expansion index from normalized ranks of inferred template counts within each repertoire. Generation probabilities in a later analysis came from a VDJ recombination model fitted to out-of-frame rearrangements, and those results were checked against IGoR. A later analysis scored TCR-TCR, TCR-HLA and TCR-CMV co-occurrence with hypergeometric tests, applying a repertoire-size bias correction to TCR pairs. In a later analysis, false discovery rates were estimated by permuting HLA or CMV assignments 20 times. In a later analysis, co-occurring TCRs were grouped using DBSCAN, and TCRdist sequence similarity was added for clustering within HLA-allele-positive subsets. Repertoires with fewer than 30,000 or more than 120,000 public chains, plus five repertoires with anomalous nucleotide sharing, were excluded from co-occurrence clustering. The table comes from immuneACCESS by way of TCRdb, which keeps in-frame sequences with V and J called. Part of the clones is missing from these tables; in studies checked, under half for an unresolved V gene and the rest for unknown reasons. The V and J calls and clone size were taken over from that table, and D and trimming were inferred from the DNA. For this sample the table gives some 120,000 clones, of which 9.5% were detected only once. 2.5% to 3.5% of the sample is in the top ten clones.

The cysteine opens and the phenylalanine closes a CDR3 of 16 amino acids. The entry retains the CDR3 DNA only, 48 bases that are in frame from base 1. CDR1 is given as LGHNA and CDR2 as YSLEER, both from the germline V gene. Clipping removes 0 bases from V and 2 bases from J, with 6 as the unmatched junction base count. This receptor chain uses TRBV4-3 and TRBJ2-5; 7 bases in the middle match TRBD2. What was sequenced was PBMCs. The receptor's source is a young man in good health and CMV-seronegative. The nucleotide sequence reads TGCGCCAGCAGCCAAGATACAGCGGGGATACAAGAGACCCAGTACTTC. The encoded protein is CASSQDTAGIQETQYF.